A selection of T cell receptor beta chains follows, all from one sample in a study of blood T cell repertoires in COVID-19. The assay was immunoSEQ multiplex PCR, and TCRdb's table has in-frame clones only and misses some. The sample lists approximately 250,000 clones, approximately 90% occurring once. Sequencing input: PBMCs or T cells enriched from blood (not recorded which). Source of these receptors: a woman under 40 with acute COVID-19. Each CDR3 is given with its conserved first and last residue. A D gene is named only where the DNA matches it firmly. Some rows have no size entry. The others give once, few or many, or a class for an expanded clone.

clone size	V gene	J gene	D gene	CDR3 protein	CDR3 DNA
-	TRBV18	TRBJ2-2	-	CASSPRTETGELFF	TGTGCCAGCTCACCACGGACAGAGACCGGGGAGCTGTTTTTT
-	TRBV4-1	TRBJ2-1	TRBD1	CASSQDRWDRREQFF	TGCGCCAGCAGCCAAGATCGGTGGGACAGGCGTGAGCAGTTCTTC
-	TRBV27	TRBJ2-1	TRBD2	CASSLWASGNNEQFF	TGTGCCAGCAGTTTATGGGCTAGCGGGAACAATGAGCAGTTCTTC
-	TRBV5-1	TRBJ2-1	-	CASSALADYNEQFF	TGCGCCAGCAGCGCATTAGCGGATTACAATGAGCAGTTCTTC
-	TRBV5-1	TRBJ1-2	-	CASSLATMTEANYGYTF	TGCGCCAGCAGTTTGGCCACCATGACTGAAGCTAACTATGGCTACACCTTC
-	TRBV19	TRBJ2-3	TRBD2	CASSIGTSGRAYTQYF	TGTGCCAGTAGTATTGGAACTAGCGGGAGAGCGTATACGCAGTATTTT
once	TRBV28	TRBJ1-6	-	CASSLQGHNSPLHF	TGTGCCAGCAGTTTACAGGGGCATAATTCACCCCTCCACTTT
-	TRBV3-1/TRBV3-2	TRBJ2-2	-	CASTRPAELLTGELFF	TGTGCCAGCACCCGACCGGCGGAGCTACTCACCGGGGAGCTGTTTTTT
-	TRBV24-1	TRBJ2-3	-	CATSDLQRSGTDTQYF	TGTGCCACCAGTGATTTGCAGCGCAGTGGCACAGATACGCAGTATTTT
-	TRBV10-3	TRBJ1-2	-	CAISEDPRNGYTF	TGTGCCATCAGTGAGGACCCGAGGAATGGCTACACCTTC
-	TRBV4-3	TRBJ2-2	-	CASSPLGDIAGELFF	TGCGCCAGCAGCCCCCTAGGGGACATAGCCGGGGAGCTGTTTTTT
-	TRBV3-1/TRBV3-2	TRBJ2-7	TRBD2	CASRTGGGTNSYEQYF	TGTGCCAGCCGCACGGGAGGGGGGACTAACTCCTACGAGCAGTACTTC
-	TRBV7-8	TRBJ1-3	-	CASSAYTIPGNTIYF	TGTGCCAGCAGCGCATACACCATTCCTGGAAACACCATATATTTT
-	TRBV5-4	TRBJ2-5	TRBD2	CASSIQDGGAQYF	TGTGCCAGCAGCATACAGGACGGGGGGGCCCAGTACTTC
-	TRBV9	TRBJ2-2	-	CASSPGTSNTGELFF	TGTGCCAGCAGCCCGGGGACTTCTAACACCGGGGAGCTGTTTTTT
-	TRBV5-1	TRBJ2-7	TRBD2	CASSFSGTTPYEQYF	TGCGCCAGCAGCTTTAGCGGGACTACACCCTACGAGCAGTACTTC
-	TRBV19	TRBJ2-3	TRBD2	CASRGLGNTDTQYF	TGTGCCAGTAGGGGACTAGGAAACACAGATACGCAGTATTTT
few	TRBV11-3	TRBJ2-1	TRBD1	CASSADRVAYNEQFF	TGTGCCAGCAGCGCCGACAGGGTGGCCTACAATGAGCAGTTCTTC
-	TRBV7-9	TRBJ2-7	TRBD2	CASSSSWTSEFSYEQYF	TGTGCCAGCAGCTCATCCTGGACTAGCGAGTTTTCCTACGAGCAGTACTTC
-	TRBV27	TRBJ1-2	TRBD1	CASRQGANYGYTF	TGTGCCTCTCGACAGGGGGCGAACTATGGCTACACCTTC
-	TRBV28	TRBJ1-5	-	CASSSPGGGLRDQPQHF	TGTGCCAGCAGTTCCCCCGGCGGGGGGCTTCGGGATCAGCCCCAGCATTTT
-	TRBV4-1	TRBJ2-6	-	CASLESSGANVLTF	TGCGCCAGTCTGGAGAGCTCTGGGGCCAACGTCCTGACTTTC
once	TRBV18	TRBJ2-2	-	CASSPPPGSGELFF	TGTGCCAGCTCACCACCGCCAGGGTCCGGGGAGCTGTTTTTT
-	TRBV29-1	TRBJ2-7	-	CSVEARGLGEQYF	TGCAGCGTTGAGGCCCGGGGGTTAGGTGAGCAGTACTTC
-	TRBV6-5	TRBJ2-1	-	CATHGAGSGNEQFF	TGTGCCACACATGGGGCGGGAAGCGGCAATGAGCAGTTCTTC
-	TRBV28	TRBJ2-2	TRBD1	CASRTGVDTGELFF	TGTGCCAGCAGGACAGGGGTGGACACCGGGGAGCTGTTTTTT
-	TRBV9	TRBJ2-7	TRBD2	CASSAGLAGFYEQYF	TGTGCCAGCAGCGCGGGGCTAGCGGGTTTTTACGAGCAGTACTTC
-	TRBV10-2	TRBJ2-6	TRBD1	CASSRDRGSGANVLTF	TGCGCCAGCAGCCGGGACAGGGGATCTGGGGCCAACGTCCTGACTTTC
-	TRBV7-9	TRBJ1-3	TRBD1	CASSSGGGAGNTIYF	TGTGCCAGCAGCTCTGGAGGGGGCGCTGGAAACACCATATATTTT
once	TRBV5-6	TRBJ1-5	TRBD1	CASSLGGGDQPQHF	TGTGCCAGCAGCTTGGGAGGGGGCGATCAGCCCCAGCATTTT
few	TRBV3-1/TRBV3-2	TRBJ1-2	TRBD1	CASSQDATGTSGYTF	TGTGCCAGCAGCCAAGACGCGACAGGGACCTCTGGCTACACCTTC
-	TRBV9	TRBJ1-6	-	CASSVSGGNSPLHF	TGTGCCAGCAGCGTATCGGGGGGTAATTCACCCCTCCACTTT
once	TRBV29-1	TRBJ1-1	-	CSVVGTPNTEAFF	TGCAGCGTTGTAGGGACACCGAACACTGAAGCTTTCTTT
-	TRBV4-3	TRBJ1-4	TRBD1	CASSQAMDRAEKLFF	TGCGCCAGCAGCCAAGCGATGGACAGGGCCGAAAAACTGTTTTTT